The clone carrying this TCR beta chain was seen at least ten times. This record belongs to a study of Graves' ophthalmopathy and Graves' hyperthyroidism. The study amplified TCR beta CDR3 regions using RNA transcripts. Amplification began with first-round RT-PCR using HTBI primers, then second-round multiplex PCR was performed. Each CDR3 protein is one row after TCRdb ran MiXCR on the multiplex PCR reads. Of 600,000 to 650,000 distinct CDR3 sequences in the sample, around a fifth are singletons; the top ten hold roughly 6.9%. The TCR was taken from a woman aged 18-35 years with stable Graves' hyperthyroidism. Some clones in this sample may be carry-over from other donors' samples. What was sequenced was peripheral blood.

CDR3 sequence: CASSDYFGYTF. As DNA, the CDR3 is TGCGCCAGCAGTGACTACTTTGGCTACACCTTC. The J gene is TRBJ1-2, the V gene TRBV10-2; D call uncertain. The CDR3 runs to 11 residues. V lost 3 bases, J lost 7 bases, and 6 bases lay in between. Germline V gene data show CDR1 as WSHSY and CDR2 as SAAADI.